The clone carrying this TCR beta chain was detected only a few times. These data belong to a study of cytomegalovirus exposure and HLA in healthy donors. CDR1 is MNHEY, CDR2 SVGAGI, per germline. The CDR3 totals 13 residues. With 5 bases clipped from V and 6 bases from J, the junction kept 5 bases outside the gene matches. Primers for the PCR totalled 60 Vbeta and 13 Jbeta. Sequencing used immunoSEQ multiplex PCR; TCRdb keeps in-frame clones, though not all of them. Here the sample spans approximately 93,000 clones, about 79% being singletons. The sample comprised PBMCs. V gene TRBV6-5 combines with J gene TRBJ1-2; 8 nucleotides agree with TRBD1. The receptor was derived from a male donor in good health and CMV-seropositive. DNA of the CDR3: TGTGCCAGCAGTAGGACAGGGCAGAATGGCTACACCTTC. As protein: CASSRTGQNGYTF.